Below are 3 T cell receptor beta chains sequenced from a single sample in a study of blood T cell repertoires in COVID-19. Sequenced by immunoSEQ multiplex PCR; TCRdb stores in-frame clones only, minus some. Here the sample spans about 140,000 clones, around 87% being singletons. Sequenced sample: peripheral blood. The receptors shown here come from a human donor in a cohort sampled during active COVID-19.

This chain uses TRBV18 with TRBJ2-1; 8 nucleotides match TRBD1. J gave up 6 bases and V 0 bases, and 7 bases lay outside the gene matches. Germline CDR1 and CDR2: KGHSH and LQKENI. The CDR3 covers 16 residues. CDR3 nucleotides: TGTGCCAGCTCACCACCACGGACAGGGACGGGCAATGAGCAGTTCTTC. Translation gives CASSPPRTGTGNEQFF.

The V call is TRBV28, the J call TRBJ2-7; 8 bases are a match to TRBD1. Germline trimming cut 7 bases from V and 5 bases from J; bases unmatched to any gene: 4. Germline CDR1 and CDR2: MDHEN and SYDVKM. This CDR3 is built from 12 residues. DNA of the CDR3: TGTGCCAGCATCGGACAGGGCCACGAGCAGTACTTC. Translation gives CASIGQGHEQYF.

The V call is TRBV28, the J call TRBJ1-1; no clear D. The V and J ends lost 4 bases and 3 bases respectively, with 12 bases between them. Germline CDR1 MDHEN, CDR2 SYDVKM. CDR3 length: 14 amino acids. The CDR3 is CASSYQVMDTEAFF. CDR3 DNA sequence: TGTGCCAGCAGTTATCAGGTCATGGACACTGAAGCTTTCTTT.